By share, the clone carrying this T cell receptor beta chain ranks as medium-sized. What it binds is not known. This record comes from a study of circulating CD8 cells and anti-PD-1 response in melanoma. Study-wide background: Nivolumab was given intravenously at 3 mg/kg every 2 weeks. Study-wide points: Previously treated and treatment-naive patients were pooled together. Generally, no replicate experiments were performed.

From live CD3+CD8+TCRalphabeta+ cells, four PD-1 and/or TIGIT subsets were sorted. Germline V CDR1 and CDR2: SNHLY, FYNNEI. V lost 2 bases, J lost 5 bases, and 8 bases lay in between. The CDR3 has 13 residues. Each library started from about 14 ng of total RNA using the QIAseq Immune Repertoire TCR panel. TCRdb used MiXCR to reprocess the reads, holding one entry per CDR3 protein. This table holds 450 to 500 distinct CDR3 sequences, roughly 8.7% found once. The J gene is TRBJ2-3, the V gene TRBV2, with D uncertain. This specimen was CD8+ T cells from PBMCs, taken at baseline or after one month of anti-PD-1 therapy (not recorded which). The sequence was collected from a human donor with melanoma. Written as DNA, the CDR3 is TGTGCCAGCAGTGAATCGATGAGAGATACGCAGTATTTT. Amino acid sequence: CASSESMRDTQYF. The full variable domain, rest sourced from reference TRBV2 and TRBJ2-3, is EPEVTQTPSHQVTQMGQEVILRCVPISNHLYFYWYRQILGQKVEFLVSFYNNEISEKSEIFDDQFSVERPDGSNFTLKIRSTKLEDSAMYFCASSESMRDTQYFGPGTRLTVL.